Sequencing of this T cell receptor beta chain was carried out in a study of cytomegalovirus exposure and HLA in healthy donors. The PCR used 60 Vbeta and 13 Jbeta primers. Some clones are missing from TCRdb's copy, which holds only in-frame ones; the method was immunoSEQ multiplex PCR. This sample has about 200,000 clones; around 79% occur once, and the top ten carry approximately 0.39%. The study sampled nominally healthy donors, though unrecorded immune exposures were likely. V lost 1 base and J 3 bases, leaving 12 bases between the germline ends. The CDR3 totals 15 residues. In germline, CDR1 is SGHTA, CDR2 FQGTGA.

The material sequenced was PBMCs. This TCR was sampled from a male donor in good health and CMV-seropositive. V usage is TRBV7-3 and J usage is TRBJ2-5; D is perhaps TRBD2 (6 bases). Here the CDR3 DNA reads TGTGCCAGCAGCTTAAATGGCGGGAAAAAAGAGACCCAGTACTTC. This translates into CASSLNGGKKETQYF.